The sequence of this T cell receptor beta chain was determined in a study of cytomegalovirus exposure and HLA in healthy donors. PCR was performed using 60 Vbeta and 13 Jbeta primers. Data came from immunoSEQ multiplex PCR; TCRdb stores just in-frame clones and leaves some out. The table has 100,000 to 150,000 clones, about 84% seen once. V lost 6 bases and J 3 bases, leaving 11 bases between the germline ends. The germline CDR1 and CDR2 sequences are SNHLY and FYNNEI. The CDR3 is 14 amino acids. Notes on the study in general: An analysis done earlier found most TCR beta V segments productive about 87% or about 30% of the time. As was reported, the HLA-A and HLA-B alleles of most subjects were accurately predicted from TCR beta sequences.

A note on this clone: Its antigen is unknown.

Healthy donors of bone marrow made up the group. The chain employs TRBV2 and TRBJ2-2; tentatively, D is TRBD1 (6 bases). The sequenced material came from PBMCs. The TCR comes from a man aged 40-49 years in good health and CMV-seronegative. The CDR3 DNA is TGTGCCAGCAGACCGGGACACTACACCGGGGAGCTGTTTTTT. It codes for CASRPGHYTGELFF.